This TCR beta chain was identified during a study of regulatory T cells in long-lasting Graves disease. V gave up 6 bases and J gave up 0 bases, with 14 bases separating them. The CDR3 sequence is 15 residues long. The authors built TCR beta libraries using iRepertoire HTBI primers and Arm-PCR of CDR3 regions. TCRdb used MiXCR to reprocess the multiplex PCR reads, holding one entry per CDR3 protein. The data hold more than 450,000 distinct CDR3 sequences, with around 13% observed a single time. The sample holds many counts of this clonotype. Time point specified: newly diagnosed GD, antithyroid drugs for less than 3 months. The authors made the TCR library using RNA they extracted from PBMCs. The same data also went into a second study, on T cells in Graves' hyperthyroidism and ophthalmopathy.

The genes are TRBV12-3 or TRBV12-4 and TRBJ1-2; no clear D. This receptor was obtained from a woman in her thirties with Graves disease. Here the sequenced sample was peripheral blood mononuclear cells (PBMCs), taken at new diagnosis, from a patient treated with antithyroid drugs. CDR3: CASRTHRAPNYGYTF. CDR3 DNA sequence: TGTGCCAGCAGAACTCATAGGGCTCCTAACTATGGCTACACCTTC.